This T cell receptor (beta chain) comes out of a study of blood T cell repertoires in COVID-19. Germline CDR1 LGHDT, CDR2 YNNKEL (reference sequence). This CDR3 contains 16 residues. The V gene end was trimmed by 3 bases and the J gene end by 2 bases; junction bases not matched to a gene: 2. The data were produced by immunoSEQ multiplex PCR, yet TCRdb's version contains in-frame clones alone and is incomplete. The table lists around 65,000 clones, around 86% of them singletons, with around 12% in the top ten. This clonotype was sampled from a human donor in a cohort sampled during active COVID-19. V usage is TRBV3-1 (or the pseudogene TRBV3-2) and J usage is TRBJ2-6, with 9 bases lining up with TRBD2. The specimen sequenced was peripheral blood. This CDR3 reads CASSQASGAGANVLTF. In nucleotides, the CDR3 is TGTGCCAGCAGCCAGGCTAGCGGGGCTGGGGCCAACGTCCTGACTTTC.